These 31 T cell receptor beta chains came from one sample sequenced in a study of T cell responses to AZD1222 COVID-19 vaccine. The data were produced by immunoSEQ multiplex PCR, yet TCRdb's version contains in-frame clones alone and is incomplete. This table has nearly 90,000 clones, approximately 89% appearing once. The material was peripheral blood, obtained 28 days after the second AZD1222 dose. These receptors were collected from an adult who received the AZD1222 COVID-19 vaccine.

This clone was counted once. The chain links TRBV9 to TRBJ2-7; no definite D call. CDR3 length: 14 amino acids. The V gene's germline CDR1 is SGDLS and CDR2 YYNGEE. The germline V and J ends were trimmed by 0 bases and 2 bases, with 9 bases remaining between them. The CDR3 sequence: CASSVVASPYEQYF. The CDR3, as DNA: TGTGCCAGCAGCGTAGTGGCAAGCCCCTACGAGCAGTACTTC.

This clone occurred once. This rearrangement joins TRBV28 to TRBJ2-5; tentative D call: TRBD1 (6 bases). Germline values: CDR1 MDHEN, CDR2 SYDVKM. Trimming took 3 bases from V and 7 from J, leaving 18 bases between them. The CDR3 has 15 amino acids. The CDR3 DNA follows: TGTGCCAGCAGTTTTTCCAGGGGCACCGCCAGGACCCAGTACTTC. As protein: CASSFSRGTARTQYF.

This chain joins TRBV2 and TRBJ1-2, with D unclear. The CDR3 consists of 13 residues. Germline V lookup: CDR1 SNHLY, CDR2 FYNNEI. V was trimmed by 4 bases and J by 8 bases, leaving 14 bases between them. This CDR3 reads CASSAKQQRGYTF. The CDR3 DNA reads TGTGCCAGCAGTGCCAAACAACAGCGGGGCTACACCTTC.

The V gene is TRBV19, the J gene TRBJ2-5; 10 bases match TRBD2. Germline V lookup: CDR1 LNHDA, CDR2 SQIVND (reference sequence). The ends lost 6 bases at V and 1 base at J; junction bases unmatched: 11. The CDR3 has 17 amino acids. The CDR3 region has the DNA TGTGCCAGTAGATGGAGTAGCGGGGGGCTTACCCAAGAGACCCAGTACTTC. This codes for CASRWSSGGLTQETQYF.

The chain employs TRBV5-1 and TRBJ1-2; D uncertain. CDR1 and CDR2 from the germline V gene are SGHRS and YFSETQ. Trimming cost V 1 base and J 4 bases, with 8 bases left between them. CDR3 length: 13 amino acids. For the CDR3, the DNA is TGCGCCAGCAGCTTGTTCAAACTCTATGGCTACACCTTC. The encoded protein is CASSLFKLYGYTF.

This clone was found a few times. The chain carries TRBV18 and TRBJ2-7; D possibly corresponds to TRBD1 (5 bases). This CDR3 contains 13 residues. With 3 bases removed from V and 2 bases from J, the gap between germline ends came to 8 bases. Germline V gene sequence: CDR1 KGHSH, CDR2 LQKENI. The CDR3 protein is CASSPTVAYEQYF. The CDR3, as DNA: TGTGCCAGCTCACCGACAGTCGCCTACGAGCAGTACTTC. Supplemented by reference TRBV18 and TRBJ2-7, the full variable domain reads NAGVMQNPRHLVRRRGQEARLRCSPMKGHSHVYWYRQLPEEGLKFMVYLQKENIIDESGMPKERFSAEFPKEGPSILRIQQVVRGDSAAYFCASSPTVAYEQYFGPGTRLTVT.

V gene TRBV18 combines with J gene TRBJ1-1; D is unresolved. The germline CDR1 and CDR2 sequences are KGHSH and LQKENI. CDR3 length equals 17 residues. Trimming left V 3 bases short and J 0 bases short, with 17 bases between. The CDR3 loop reads CASSPFEVWDMNTEAFF. CDR3 DNA sequence: TGTGCCAGCTCACCTTTTGAGGTATGGGATATGAACACTGAAGCTTTCTTT.

V and J are TRBV5-1 and TRBJ1-5; D call uncertain. V was clipped by 2 bases and J by 2 bases, with 8 bases between them. CDR1 is SGHRS and CDR2 is YFSETQ in the germline V gene. This CDR3 region has 14 residues. CDR3 in DNA: TGCGCCAGCAGCTTCACCCCAGGCAATCAGCCCCAGCATTTT. It encodes CASSFTPGNQPQHF. Full variable domain (outside the CDR3, taken from reference TRBV5-1 and TRBJ1-5): KAGVTQTPRYLIKTRGQQVTLSCSPISGHRSVSWYQQTPGQGLQFLFEYFSETQRNKGNFPGRFSGRQFSNSRSEMNVSTLELGDSALYLCASSFTPGNQPQHFGDGTRLSIL.

V gene TRBV6-5 combines with J gene TRBJ1-2, with 8 bases matching TRBD1. Germline V gene data show CDR1 as MNHEY and CDR2 as SVGAGI. Unmatched junction bases numbered 9, after V lost 6 bases and J lost 3 bases. This CDR3 contains 15 residues. DNA for the CDR3: TGTGCCAGCAGATTCGTCCAGGGGGCGGACTATGGCTACACCTTC. Its protein is CASRFVQGADYGYTF.

CDR3 DNA: TGTGCCATCAGTGAGTATGCCGTTGAGGTCACTGAAGCTTTCTTT. Translation gives CAISEYAVEVTEAFF. V is TRBV10-3 and J is TRBJ1-1; D is undetermined. This CDR3 comprises 15 residues. V dropped 1 base and J dropped 4 bases, with 13 bases sitting between them. Germline V gene sequence: CDR1 ENHRY, CDR2 SYGVKD.

The chain employs TRBV16 and TRBJ1-4; D call uncertain. The CDR3 is 14 residues long. V shed 4 bases and J shed 5 bases, with 11 bases lying between them. Germline CDR1 and CDR2: KGHSY and FQNENV. The CDR3 DNA follows: TGTGCCAGCAGCCTAACCGGGGTAAATGAAAAACTGTTTTTT. Protein: CASSLTGVNEKLFF.

J is TRBJ1-6 and V is TRBV9; TRBD1 matches 11 bases. The CDR3 is 15 residues long. Germline values: CDR1 SGDLS, CDR2 YYNGEE. With 3 bases clipped from V and 8 bases from J, the junction kept 4 bases outside the gene matches. CDR3 DNA sequence: TGTGCCAGCAGCGCTTTGGACAGGGGGCATTCACCCCTCCACTTT. This sequence encodes CASSALDRGHSPLHF.

CDR3 sequence: CASSPGSTGTGELFF. CDR3 bases: TGTGCCAGCTCTCCCGGGTCGACGGGTACCGGGGAGCTGTTTTTT. The J gene is TRBJ2-2, the V gene TRBV18; D is uncertain. Germline V gene sequence: CDR1 KGHSH, CDR2 LQKENI. Trimming left V 6 bases short and J 5 bases short, with 16 bases between. CDR3 length: 15 residues.

The chain combines TRBV28 with TRBJ1-4; D possibly corresponds to TRBD1 (6 bases). Germline lookup yields CDR1 MDHEN and CDR2 SYDVKM. CDR3 length equals 14 residues. V gave up 6 bases and J gave up 7 bases, with 15 bases separating them. The DNA for the CDR3 is TGTGCCAGCAGCCCTGGGGGGGCGGGTGAAAAACTGTTTTTT. Amino acids: CASSPGGAGEKLFF.

The chain combines TRBV18 with TRBJ2-3; D ambiguous. Trimming shortened V by 2 bases and J by 2 bases, and 11 bases separated the two germline ends. Germline CDR1 and CDR2: KGHSH and LQKENI. The CDR3 has 15 residues. CDR3 DNA sequence: TGTGCCAGCTCACCAGGGATCGAATACACAGATACGCAGTATTTT. It translates to CASSPGIEYTDTQYF.

This clone was seen a few times. The CDR3 DNA sequence: TGTGCCAGCAGCTTAGAAGCGTTTGACGGCTACACCTTC. It translates to CASSLEAFDGYTF. V gene TRBV7-9 combines with J gene TRBJ1-2; D is undetermined. V lost 1 base and J 8 bases, leaving 11 bases between the germline ends. The CDR3 has 13 amino acids. Per germline, CDR1 SEHNR and CDR2 FQNEAQ (reference sequence).

This clone was seen a handful of times. This sequence joins TRBV27 and TRBJ1-4; maybe TRBD1 (6 bases). From germline, CDR1 is MNHEY and CDR2 SMNVEV (reference sequence). The V end was cut by 6 bases, the J end by 7 bases, with 18 bases between. This CDR3 contains 15 residues. The CDR3 DNA follows: TGTGCCAGCAGCGTCACCCCGGGGGCCCTTGAAAAACTGTTTTTT. Amino acids: CASSVTPGALEKLFF.

V gene TRBV5-1 combines with J gene TRBJ1-4, with 11 bases aligning to TRBD1. V shed 2 bases, J shed 8 bases, and the junction held 2 bases outside the gene matches. The germline gives CDR1 SGHRS, CDR2 YFSETQ. The CDR3 covers 14 residues. CDR3 bases: TGCGCCAGCAGCTTTCGGACAGGGGGCGAAAAACTGTTTTTT. Translation: CASSFRTGGEKLFF.

This clone was found once. The chain combines TRBV30 with TRBJ1-1; D not certain. Germline V gene data show CDR1 as GTSNPN and CDR2 as SVGIG (reference sequence). The CDR3 runs to 13 residues. V lost 3 bases, J lost 1 base, and 9 bases lay in between. CDR3 in amino acids: CAWSLTENTEAFF. Here the CDR3 DNA reads TGTGCCTGGAGCCTTACAGAGAACACTGAAGCTTTCTTT.

This chain joins TRBV6-2 or TRBV6-3 and TRBJ1-1; 7 nucleotides line up with TRBD1. The V segment lost 5 bases and the J segment 5 bases; nucleotides outside the gene matches: 5. Germline V CDR1 and CDR2: MNHEY, SVGEGT. The CDR3 covers 13 residues. CDR3 protein: CASSRQGGTEAFF. The CDR3 nucleotides are TGTGCCAGCAGTCGACAGGGTGGTACTGAAGCTTTCTTT.

This chain links TRBV9 with TRBJ2-1, with TRBD1 matching over 11 bases. In germline, CDR1 is SGDLS, CDR2 YYNGEE. The CDR3 extends over 16 amino acids. The ends lost 0 bases at V and 4 bases at J; junction bases unmatched: 3. CDR3 nucleotides: TGTGCCAGCAGCGTAGAAGGGACAGGGGGTTACAATGAGCAGTTCTTC. It specifies CASSVEGTGGYNEQFF. The entire variable domain, with the rest obtained from reference TRBV9 and TRBJ2-1, is as follows: DSGVTQTPKHLITATGQRVTLRCSPRSGDLSVYWYQQSLDQGLQFLIQYYNGEERAKGNILERFSAQQFPDLHSELNLSSLELGDSALYFCASSVEGTGGYNEQFFGPGTRLTVL.

V is TRBV5-6 and J is TRBJ1-1; D uncertain. CDR1 and CDR2 from the germline V gene are SGHDT and YYEEEE. The CDR3 has 13 amino acids. With 6 bases removed from V and 6 bases from J, the gap between germline ends came to 15 bases. The CDR3 DNA reads as TGTGCCAGCACAAGCTGGCTCCAGTCTGAAGCTTTCTTT. This codes for CASTSWLQSEAFF.

The chain links TRBV14 to TRBJ1-1; unclear D gene. The germline gives CDR1 SGHDN, CDR2 FVKESK. V was pared by 4 bases and J by 0 bases, with 12 bases between. The CDR3 covers 15 residues. CDR3 DNA: TGTGCCAGCAGCCGGTTCGGCGGGATGAACACTGAAGCTTTCTTT. Amino acids: CASSRFGGMNTEAFF.

This CDR3 reads CASSLGQGMRGYTF. Written as DNA, the CDR3 is TGTGCCAGCTCACTGGGACAGGGGATGCGGGGCTACACCTTC. The rearrangement links TRBV18 to TRBJ1-2; TRBD1 matches 10 bases. The CDR3 contains 14 residues. Germline V gives CDR1 KGHSH, CDR2 LQKENI. V trimming: 4 bases; J trimming: 8 bases; junction bases outside the gene matches: 7.

The chain employs TRBV27 and TRBJ1-2; D is unresolved. CDR3 length: 16 residues. Germline assignment: CDR1 MNHEY and CDR2 SMNVEV (reference sequence). Trimming left V 5 bases short and J 3 bases short, with 19 bases between. CDR3 sequence: CASSPLYQPIYYGYTF. CDR3 nucleotides: TGTGCCAGCAGTCCCCTTTACCAGCCGATTTACTATGGCTACACCTTC.

The J gene is TRBJ1-2, the V gene TRBV18; 8 positions agree with TRBD1. Germline V lookup: CDR1 KGHSH, CDR2 LQKENI. The CDR3 is made up of 14 amino acids. V dropped 2 bases and J dropped 8; count of bases not matched to a gene: 7. This CDR3 is CASSPDTGGEGYTF. As DNA, the CDR3 is TGTGCCAGCTCACCAGATACAGGGGGAGAAGGCTACACCTTC.

J is TRBJ1-4 and V is TRBV19; TRBD1 is a possible D gene (6 bases). Trimming cost V 4 bases and J 8 bases, with 14 bases left between them. The CDR3 has 14 amino acids. The V gene's germline CDR1 is LNHDA and CDR2 SQIVND (reference sequence). The CDR3 here is CASSTSTGWEKLFF. CDR3 bases: TGTGCCAGTAGTACTTCGACAGGCTGGGAAAAACTGTTTTTT. The full variable domain, rest sourced from reference TRBV19 and TRBJ1-4, is DGGITQSPKYLFRKEGQNVTLSCEQNLNHDAMYWYRQDPGQGLRLIYYSQIVNDFQKGDIAEGYSVSREKKESFPLTVTSAQKNPTAFYLCASSTSTGWEKLFFGSGTQLSVL.

CDR3 coding DNA: TGTGCCAGCAGTTCGCCCCGGACAGGGGTCTATGGCTACACCTTC. Translating it yields CASSSPRTGVYGYTF. This rearrangement joins TRBV27 to TRBJ1-2; TRBD1 aligns across 9 bases. Germline CDR1 and CDR2: MNHEY and SMNVEV (reference sequence). This CDR3 comprises 15 residues. J lost 4 bases, V lost 4 bases, and 7 bases had no gene match.

V gene TRBV6-2 or TRBV6-3 combines with J gene TRBJ1-5; 9 positions match TRBD1. Germline CDR1 MNHEY, CDR2 SVGEGT. V lost 6 bases, J lost 4 bases, and 4 bases stayed unmatched. This CDR3 spans 14 amino acids. CDR3 residues: CASSRDRVNQPQHF. The CDR3 DNA reads as TGTGCCAGCAGCCGGGACAGGGTAAATCAGCCCCAGCATTTT.

The chain is built from TRBV14 and TRBJ1-1; perhaps TRBD1 as D (5 bases). The V and J ends lost 0 bases and 7 bases respectively, with 12 bases between them. From germline, CDR1 is SGHDN and CDR2 FVKESK. This CDR3 has 14 residues. The CDR3 loop is CASSQDLTGGEAFF. CDR3 coding DNA: TGTGCCAGCAGCCAAGATCTAACAGGCGGTGAAGCTTTCTTT. Full variable domain (remainder filled in from reference TRBV14 and TRBJ1-1): EAGVTQFPSHSVIEKGQTVTLRCDPISGHDNLYWYRRVMGKEIKFLLHFVKESKQDESGMPNNRFLAERTGGTYSTLKVQPAELEDSGVYFCASSQDLTGGEAFFGQGTRLTVV.

The rearrangement joins TRBV24-1 to TRBJ2-5; TRBD2 aligns across 8 bases. This CDR3 is built from 16 residues. V gave up 7 bases and J gave up 3 bases; unmatched junction bases: 12. Germline V lookup: CDR1 KGHDR, CDR2 SFDVKD. The chain's CDR3 is CATSDYAGTSKETQYF. DNA of the CDR3: TGTGCCACCAGCGACTACGCCGGGACTAGTAAAGAGACCCAGTACTTC.